This T cell receptor beta chain comes out of a study of OX40 agonist ivuxolimab in advanced cancers. Only in-frame clones appear in the TCRdb table, and some are missing; sequencing was by immunoSEQ multiplex PCR. The sample consists of some 57,000 clones, about four fifths of them appearing once. The V gene end was trimmed by 5 bases and the J gene end by 4 bases; junction bases not matched to a gene: 9. Germline V gene lookup returns CDR1 SGHTA and CDR2 FQGNSA. This CDR3 spans 15 amino acids. The sequencing used CD4+ or CD8+ T cells sorted from blood, collected in a trial of the OX40 agonist ivuxolimab. J is TRBJ2-3 and V is TRBV7-2, with 7 bases identical to TRBD2. The receptor was isolated from an adult with an advanced solid tumor such as melanoma, head and neck, liver or kidney cancer. The CDR3 DNA reads TGTGCCAGCAGCCCCTCTAGCGGAGTGGCAGATACGCAGTATTTT. It is translated as CASSPSSGVADTQYF.